The clone carrying this T cell receptor (beta chain) came up once. Its antigen is undetermined. This sample stems from a study of cytomegalovirus exposure and HLA in healthy donors. Broader study findings: Roughly uniform depth of sequencing across donors was assumed in presence/absence analyses.

Primers: 60 Vbeta forward and 13 Jbeta reverse. The method was immunoSEQ multiplex PCR; TCRdb's version includes in-frame clones alone and lacks a portion of them. The sample carries roughly 240,000 clones, about 77% recorded once. With 2 bases removed from V and 5 bases from J, the gap between germline ends came to 9 bases. Germline V gene lookup returns CDR1 WNHNN and CDR2 SYGVQD (reference sequence). CDR3 size: 13 residues. The chain carries TRBV10-1 and TRBJ1-2, with D perhaps matching TRBD1 (6 bases). The sample consisted of PBMCs. The receptor was isolated from a boy aged 5 to 17 in good health and CMV-seronegative. DNA for the CDR3: TGCGCCAGCAGTGAGACCAGGGGATATGGCTACACCTTC. Protein: CASSETRGYGYTF.